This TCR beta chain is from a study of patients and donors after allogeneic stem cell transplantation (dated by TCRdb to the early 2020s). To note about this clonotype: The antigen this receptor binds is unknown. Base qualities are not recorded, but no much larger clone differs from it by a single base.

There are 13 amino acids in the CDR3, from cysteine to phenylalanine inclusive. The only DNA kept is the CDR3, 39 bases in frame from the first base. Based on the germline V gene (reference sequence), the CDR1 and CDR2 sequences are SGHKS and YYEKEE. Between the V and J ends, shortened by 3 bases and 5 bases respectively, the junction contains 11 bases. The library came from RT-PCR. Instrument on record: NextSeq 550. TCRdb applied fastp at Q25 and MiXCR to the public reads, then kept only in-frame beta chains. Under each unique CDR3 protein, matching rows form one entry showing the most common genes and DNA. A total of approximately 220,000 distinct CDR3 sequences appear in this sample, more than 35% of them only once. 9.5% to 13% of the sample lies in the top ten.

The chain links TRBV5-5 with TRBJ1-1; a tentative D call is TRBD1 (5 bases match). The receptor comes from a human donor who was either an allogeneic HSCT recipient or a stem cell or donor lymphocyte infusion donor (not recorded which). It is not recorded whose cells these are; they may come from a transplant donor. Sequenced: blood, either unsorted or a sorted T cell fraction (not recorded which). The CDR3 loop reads CASSSRAGTEAFF. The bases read TGTGCCAGCAGCTCTCGAGCAGGGACTGAAGCTTTCTTT.